The 28 T cell receptor beta chains listed next were all sequenced from one sample in a study of human thymus T cells. Corrective cardiac surgery supplied the resected thymus tissue. Profiling relied on immunoSEQ multiplex PCR, and the TCRdb table lists in-frame clones only, not all of them. The sample has tens of thousands of clones; roughly 96% are singletons. What was sequenced was thymus tissue. The receptor source for this set is a boy younger than two with a congenital heart defect but otherwise immunologically healthy.

In its sample, this clone was seen once. The rearrangement links TRBV6-1 to TRBJ2-7; no clear D gene. The CDR3 covers 13 residues. Trimming took 2 bases from V and 2 from J, leaving 7 bases between them. The germline CDR1 and CDR2 sequences are MNHNS and SASEGT. CDR3 DNA sequence: TGTGCCAGCAGTGAAATAGACACCTACGAGCAGTACTTC. This encodes CASSEIDTYEQYF.

The genes are TRBV5-5 and TRBJ1-4; 8 bases map to TRBD1. The CDR3 has 18 residues. J gave up 6 bases and V 0 bases, and 13 bases lay outside the gene matches. The V gene's germline CDR1 is SGHKS and CDR2 YYEKEE (reference sequence). CDR3 nucleotide sequence: TGTGCCAGCAGCTTGGGCAACTCCCACAGGGGGGTGGATGAAAAACTGTTTTTT. It encodes CASSLGNSHRGVDEKLFF.

This clone has a single count. V gene TRBV28 combines with J gene TRBJ2-4; D remains ambiguous. The CDR3 is 15 amino acids. V lost 5 bases to trimming and J lost 6 bases, with 17 bases between them. The germline gives CDR1 MDHEN, CDR2 SYDVKM. The CDR3 nucleotides read TGTGCCAGCAGTAAAACTCAGGATATCCCAAACATTCAGTACTTC. Protein: CASSKTQDIPNIQYF.

The chain carries TRBV11-3 and TRBJ1-1; D is perhaps TRBD1 (6 bases). V gave up 7 bases and J gave up 1 base, with 16 bases separating them. The CDR3 runs 15 residues. Germline V gene sequence: CDR1 SGHNT, CDR2 YENEEA. CDR3 coding DNA: TGTGCCAGCAACACAACCTCAGGGGCGAACACTGAAGCTTTCTTT. As protein: CASNTTSGANTEAFF.

The chain uses TRBV12-5 and TRBJ2-1; 11 bases agree with TRBD1. This CDR3 is 14 amino acids long. CDR1 LGHNT and CDR2 FRNRAP come from the germline V gene. Unmatched junction bases numbered 4, after V lost 4 bases and J lost 8 bases. This chain's CDR3 is CASGSGQGAYEQFF. CDR3 nucleotide sequence: TGTGCTAGTGGTTCCGGACAGGGGGCGTATGAGCAGTTCTTC.

The chain employs TRBV6-1 and TRBJ2-1; D possibly matches TRBD1 or TRBD2 (6 bases each). Germline CDR1 is MNHNS and CDR2 is SASEGT. Trimming removed 3 bases at V and 5 bases at J, with 20 bases between. The CDR3 has 17 residues. The CDR3 is CASSDPIGGTLHNEQFF. The CDR3 DNA reads TGTGCCAGCAGTGACCCCATAGGGGGGACTTTACACAATGAGCAGTTCTTC.

This rearrangement joins TRBV11-2 to TRBJ2-7, with D uncertain. V was clipped by 4 bases and J by 2 bases, with 6 bases between them. In germline, CDR1 is SGHAT, CDR2 FQNNGV. This CDR3 spans 12 amino acids. The CDR3 coding sequence is TGTGCCAGCAGCTCGCCAACCTACGAGCAGTACTTC. Protein sequence: CASSSPTYEQYF.

The chain has TRBV13 and TRBJ1-2; 8 bases agree with TRBD1. Trimming at V came to 6 bases and at J to 8 bases, leaving 14 bases not matched to a gene. There are 15 residues in the CDR3. CDR1 PRHDT and CDR2 FYEKMQ come from the germline V gene (reference sequence). As DNA, the CDR3 is TGTGCCAGCAGAGGAGACAGGGGAGGTTCTAGAGGCTACACCTTC. Its protein is CASRGDRGGSRGYTF.

The genes are TRBV4-2 and TRBJ2-1; weak D call: TRBD2 (6 bases). Germline V lookup: CDR1 LGHNA, CDR2 YNFKEQ. The CDR3 runs 15 residues. Trimming took off 0 bases at V and 5 bases at J, with 11 bases between the two ends. This chain's CDR3 is CASSQDTGDDNEQFF. The CDR3 nucleotides read TGTGCCAGCAGCCAAGATACGGGGGATGACAATGAGCAGTTCTTC.

V gene TRBV6-5 combines with J gene TRBJ1-3, with D possibly matching TRBD1 (6 bases). The CDR3 runs 15 residues. V was trimmed by 4 bases and J by 2 bases, leaving 12 bases between them. The V gene's germline CDR1 is MNHEY and CDR2 SVGAGI. CDR3 protein: CASSWGTGTGNTIYF. As DNA, the CDR3 is TGTGCCAGCAGTTGGGGTACAGGGACTGGAAACACCATATATTTT.

Note on this clone: At one of its ends the junction is not consistent with the germline gene, which may arise from a read error. This chain joins TRBV5-4 and TRBJ2-7; 8 bases fit TRBD2. From germline, CDR1 is SGHNT and CDR2 YYREEE (reference sequence). CDR3 length: 19 amino acids. CDR3 loop: CASSQVDTGGRPGACERYF. CDR3 coding DNA: TGTGCCAGCAGCCAAGTGGATACGGGAGGGCGTCCGGGCGCGTGCGAGCGGTACTTC.

The chain uses TRBV5-6 and TRBJ1-2, with D hard to call. Germline-derived CDR1 and CDR2 are SGHDT and YYEEEE. The CDR3 has 12 amino acids. The germline V and J ends were trimmed by 0 bases and 4 bases, with 4 bases remaining between them. CDR3 sequence: CASSLVGYGYTF. In nucleotides, the CDR3 is TGTGCCAGCAGCTTGGTGGGCTATGGCTACACCTTC.

This clone came up once. This chain joins TRBV29-1 and TRBJ2-3; D perhaps matches TRBD2 (6 bases). Trimming removed 5 bases at V and 1 base at J, with 10 bases between. This CDR3 contains 13 residues. Germline assignment: CDR1 SQVTM and CDR2 ANQGSEA. For the CDR3, the DNA is TGCAGCGTTTTCGGCGGGGGCACAGATACGCAGTATTTT. Encoded protein: CSVFGGGTDTQYF.

As regards this clone: It is likely a read error, because the conserved phenylalanine at the end of the CDR3 is missing. The DNA is left out, because the CDR3 cannot be placed on it with certainty; the CDR3 is given as TCRdb lists it. The chain couples TRBV29-1 to TRBJ2-7; no check of the table's D call, TRBD1, against the DNA was made. Per the germline V gene, CDR1 is SQVTM and CDR2 is ANQGSEA. The CDR3 region is 10 residues in length, termini included. The CDR3 spells CSVTPGHDLL.

The chain is built from TRBV7-2 and TRBJ1-1; TRBD1 is a possible D gene (6 bases). Germline CDR1 and CDR2: SGHTA and FQGNSA. Trimming pared 3 bases from V and 6 bases from J, leaving 11 bases between. The CDR3 has 13 residues. CDR3: CASSFEGDAEAFF. In nucleotides, the CDR3 is TGTGCCAGCAGCTTCGAGGGGGACGCTGAAGCTTTCTTT.

The CDR3 loop is CASRYGGSSYNEQFF. CDR3 bases: TGTGCCAGCAGGTACGGGGGGAGCTCCTACAATGAGCAGTTCTTC. The J gene is TRBJ2-1, the V gene TRBV2; 7 bases align to TRBD2. Germline V CDR1 and CDR2: SNHLY, FYNNEI. The CDR3 contains 15 residues. Losses at the gene ends were 6 bases for V and 0 bases for J; bases not matched to a gene: 5.

The V and J genes are TRBV7-9 and TRBJ1-5; unclear D gene. Germline V lookup: CDR1 SEHNR, CDR2 FQNEAQ (reference sequence). CDR3 length equals 11 residues. The germline V and J ends were trimmed by 3 bases and 7 bases, with 4 bases remaining between them. In nucleotides, the CDR3 is TGTGCCAGCAGCTTGGGGCAGCCCCAGCATTTT. As protein: CASSLGQPQHF.

CDR3 region: CASSRTSGRDHEQFF. The DNA of the CDR3 is TGTGCCAGCTCTCGAACTAGCGGGAGAGACCATGAGCAGTTCTTC. The chain has TRBV18 and TRBJ2-1; 11 nucleotides align to TRBD2. CDR1 is KGHSH and CDR2 is LQKENI in the germline V gene. CDR3 length: 15 residues. Germline trimming cut 6 bases from V and 8 bases from J; bases unmatched to any gene: 9.

This sequence joins TRBV14 and TRBJ1-2; 7 bases match TRBD1. Per the germline V gene, CDR1 is SGHDN and CDR2 is FVKESK. The ends lost 2 bases at V and 3 bases at J; junction bases unmatched: 6. The CDR3 runs to 15 residues. The CDR3 DNA reads TGTGCCAGCAGCCAAAGGCAGGGGGTGGACTATGGCTACACCTTC. Its translation is CASSQRQGVDYGYTF.

The chain uses TRBV7-9 and TRBJ1-1; D is undetermined. Germline V gene sequence: CDR1 SEHNR, CDR2 FQNEAQ (reference sequence). V was clipped by 5 bases and J by 2 bases, with 12 bases between them. CDR3 size: 14 residues. As DNA, the CDR3 is TGTGCCAGCAGCCCCTTAAGGCTAAACACTGAAGCTTTCTTT. Its translation: CASSPLRLNTEAFF.

V gene TRBV4-2 combines with J gene TRBJ2-5, with D possibly being TRBD2 (6 bases). This CDR3 is built from 15 residues. Trimming stripped 2 bases from V and 2 bases from J, with 12 bases between. Germline V gene data show CDR1 as LGHNA and CDR2 as YNFKEQ. CDR3 in DNA: TGTGCCAGCAGCCAACTCTCTAGCGCACAAGAGACCCAGTACTTC. Translation: CASSQLSSAQETQYF.

CDR3 DNA: TGTGCCAGCAGTTTCCTCCTTTCCGGGACAGGCCTCAATCAGCCCCAGCATTTT. Translation: CASSFLLSGTGLNQPQHF. The chain carries TRBV28 and TRBJ1-5; 8 positions match TRBD1. This CDR3 contains 18 residues. Germline V CDR1 and CDR2: MDHEN, SYDVKM. Losses at the gene ends were 3 bases for V and 3 bases for J; bases not matched to a gene: 13.

The chain carries TRBV4-1 and TRBJ2-3, with 14 bases that match TRBD2. CDR1 MGHRA and CDR2 YSYEKL come from the germline V gene. The length of the CDR3 is 15 residues. V lost 4 bases to trimming and J lost 5 bases; unmatched junction nucleotides: 2. The CDR3 is CASSRTSGRLDTQYF. The DNA of the CDR3 is TGCGCCAGCAGCCGGACTAGCGGGAGGCTAGATACGCAGTATTTT.

The rearrangement uses TRBV18 and TRBJ1-3, with 9 nucleotides matching TRBD1. J gave up 0 bases and V 3 bases, and 12 bases lay outside the gene matches. Germline CDR1 is KGHSH and CDR2 is LQKENI. CDR3 size: 19 residues. The DNA for the CDR3 is TGTGCCAGCTCACCCTATTCAAAGACAGGGGGAAGCTCTGGAAACACCATATATTTT. This codes for CASSPYSKTGGSSGNTIYF.

The J gene is TRBJ2-5, the V gene TRBV9; tentative D call: TRBD1 (5 bases). Looked up from germline, CDR1 is SGDLS and CDR2 is YYNGEE. V dropped 0 bases and J dropped 1 base, with 10 bases sitting between them. The CDR3 has 15 residues. The DNA of the CDR3 is TGTGCCAGCAGCGTAGAGGGCAGGGCCCAAGAGACCCAGTACTTC. Its translation is CASSVEGRAQETQYF.

The gene calls are TRBV2 and TRBJ1-2, with 7 bases that match TRBD1. CDR3 length: 16 amino acids. J lost 4 bases, V lost 8 bases, and 16 bases had no gene match. Germline lookup yields CDR1 SNHLY and CDR2 FYNNEI. CDR3 DNA: TGTGCCAGCTGTTGGGGCCCCAAAGGGGGCGGCTATGGCTACACCTTC. Residues: CASCWGPKGGGYGYTF.

About this clone: A junction boundary mismatches the germline segment, possibly from a read error. The chain couples TRBV28 to TRBJ1-1; D unclear. This CDR3 has 16 residues. CDR1 and CDR2 from the germline V gene are MDHEN and SYDVKM. CDR3 protein: CASSLSTGPQNTEAFF. DNA of the CDR3: TGTGCCAGCAGCTTATCGACCGGGCCCCAAAACACTGAAGCTTTCTTT. Drawing the rest from reference TRBV28 and TRBJ1-1, the complete variable domain is DVKVTQSSRYLVKRTGEKVFLECVQDMDHENMFWYRQDPGLGLRLIYFSYDVKMKEKGDIPEGYSVSREKKERFSLILESASTNQTSMYLCASSLSTGPQNTEAFFGQGTRLTVV.

This sequence joins TRBV18 and TRBJ2-2; 7 bases fit TRBD1. The CDR3 totals 15 residues. Germline-derived CDR1 and CDR2 are KGHSH and LQKENI. J lost 7 bases, V lost 2 bases, and 7 bases had no gene match. As DNA, the CDR3 is TGTGCCAGCTCACCAGACAGGGAGAAGTACGGGGAGCTGTTTTTT. Translating it yields CASSPDREKYGELFF.